This TCR beta chain was profiled in a study of identical twins. The V gene lost 0 bases and the J gene lost 9 bases, with 9 bases spanning the gap. Per germline, CDR1 MNHEY and CDR2 SVGEGT. CDR3 length: 12 residues. Each donor (without exception) was a healthy Caucasian. TCRdb used MiXCR to reprocess the 5' RACE reads, holding one entry per CDR3 protein. The sample has roughly 540,000 distinct CDR3 sequences, about 20% seen once. This same sample was also taken into another study, of T cells expressing NK-cell markers. That work states: Among CD8+ T cells from more than five donors, dominant NKG2C+ clonotypes accounted for about 1.0-7.0%.

The sample consisted of CD4+ T cells sorted from blood. The genes are TRBV6-2 or TRBV6-3 and TRBJ2-7; no firm D call. The sequence was collected from a woman in her late teens or twenties in good health. For the CDR3, the DNA is TGTGCCAGCAGTTACTCGACGGACGGGCAGTACTTC. Protein: CASSYSTDGQYF.